Presented here are 14 T cell receptor beta chains from one specimen sequenced in a study of blood T cell repertoires in COVID-19. Sequencing was performed with immunoSEQ multiplex PCR; in TCRdb, only in-frame clones are kept and a portion is missing. The top ten hold roughly 3.1% of the sample, which has fewer than 300,000 clones, more than 65% seen once. Sequencing input: peripheral blood. These receptors were obtained from a woman under 30 with acute or convalescent COVID-19.

This clone has a single count. CDR3 DNA: TGTGCCAGCAGTGGTGTAGCGGGAGGTTCCTACGAGCAGTACTTC. This gives the protein CASSGVAGGSYEQYF. The V call is TRBV2, the J call TRBJ2-7; 10 bases line up with TRBD2. Germline V gene sequence: CDR1 SNHLY, CDR2 FYNNEI. The CDR3 spans 15 residues. The junction had 4 bases not matched to a gene; V was cut back by 4 bases and J by 1 base.

This chain uses TRBV14 with TRBJ1-3; D not certain. V was cut by 2 bases and J by 2 bases, with 10 bases left in between. The CDR3 sequence is 15 residues long. Germline V lookup: CDR1 SGHDN, CDR2 FVKESK. CDR3 amino acids: CASSQQATTGNTIYF. CDR3 DNA sequence: TGTGCCAGCAGCCAACAGGCAACGACTGGAAACACCATATATTTT.

The chain has TRBV7-9 and TRBJ1-5; D uncertain. The CDR3 covers 16 residues. Germline V gene lookup returns CDR1 SEHNR and CDR2 FQNEAQ (reference sequence). V dropped 6 bases and J dropped 1 base, with 16 bases sitting between them. The CDR3 reads CASRWRDFESNQPQHF. CDR3 nucleotide sequence: TGTGCCAGCAGGTGGAGGGATTTTGAGAGCAATCAGCCCCAGCATTTT.

The chain couples TRBV5-4 to TRBJ2-1, with D hard to call. The germline V and J ends were trimmed by 2 bases and 5 bases, with 11 bases remaining between them. The germline V gene encodes CDR1 SGHNT and CDR2 YYREEE (reference sequence). The CDR3 runs to 14 residues. The CDR3 DNA sequence: TGTGCCAGCAGCTTCGGTGGGCTTAACAATGAGCAGTTCTTC. Its translation: CASSFGGLNNEQFF. The full variable domain, completed using reference TRBV5-4 and TRBJ2-1, is ETGVTQSPTHLIKTRGQQVTLRCSSQSGHNTVSWYQQALGQGPQFIFQYYREEENGRGNFPPRFSGLQFPNYSSELNVNALELDDSALYLCASSFGGLNNEQFFGPGTRLTVL.

This chain uses TRBV27 with TRBJ1-2; 10 bases align to TRBD1. V lost 3 bases and J lost 6; bases outside the gene matches: 4. Germline CDR1 reads MNHEY; CDR2 reads SMNVEV (reference sequence). The CDR3 is made up of 14 amino acids. Here the CDR3 DNA reads TGTGCCAGCAGTTTTCGGACAGGGGGGGATGGCTACACCTTC. Residues: CASSFRTGGDGYTF.

The rearrangement uses TRBV25-1 and TRBJ2-7; 8 bases are a match to TRBD2. The trim removed 2 bases at V and 0 bases at J, leaving 3 bases unmatched. The CDR3 loop spans 15 amino acids. Germline V gives CDR1 MGHDK, CDR2 SYGVNS. CDR3 amino acids: CASSEHSGGSYEQYF. The CDR3 coding sequence is TGTGCCAGCAGTGAACACAGCGGGGGCTCCTACGAGCAGTACTTC.

This chain links TRBV28 with TRBJ1-1, with D possibly being TRBD1 (6 bases). The CDR3 has 14 amino acids. Germline assignment: CDR1 MDHEN and CDR2 SYDVKM. V lost 1 base, J lost 3 bases, and 9 bases lay in between. The CDR3 spells CASSLLGADTEAFF. CDR3 in DNA: TGTGCCAGCAGTTTATTGGGGGCAGACACTGAAGCTTTCTTT.

The chain uses TRBV18 and TRBJ2-1; 8 bases match TRBD2. CDR1 and CDR2 from the germline V gene are KGHSH and LQKENI. Trimming took 3 bases from V and 10 from J; bases not matched to a gene: 8. The CDR3 consists of 14 residues. The CDR3 DNA is TGTGCCAGCTCACCGGGGACTAGGTCTTACGAGCAGTTCTTC. It is translated as CASSPGTRSYEQFF.

V is TRBV11-2 and J is TRBJ1-4; 7 bases are shared with TRBD1. V lost 3 bases and J lost 5; bases outside the gene matches: 9. Germline V gene lookup returns CDR1 SGHAT and CDR2 FQNNGV. CDR3 length equals 16 residues. The CDR3 DNA follows: TGTGCCAGCAGCTTCGCCCCGGGACAGTTAAATGAAAAACTGTTTTTT. As protein: CASSFAPGQLNEKLFF.

J is TRBJ2-7 and V is TRBV4-3; 9 bases are shared with TRBD1. With 1 base clipped from V and 2 bases from J, the junction kept 3 bases outside the gene matches. Germline CDR1 LGHNA, CDR2 YSLEER. The CDR3 consists of 15 residues. DNA of the CDR3: TGCGCCAGCAGCCAAGCGGGGACAGGGACCTACGAGCAGTACTTC. Protein: CASSQAGTGTYEQYF.

The chain combines TRBV7-8 with TRBJ2-7, with D perhaps matching TRBD2 (5 bases). Germline-derived CDR1 and CDR2 are SGHVS and FQNEAQ. This CDR3 contains 11 residues. Trimming pared 3 bases from V and 7 bases from J, leaving 7 bases between. The CDR3 region is CASSFKREQYF. CDR3 nucleotide sequence: TGTGCCAGCAGCTTTAAGCGGGAGCAGTACTTC. Drawing the rest from reference TRBV7-8 and TRBJ2-7, the complete variable domain is GAGVSQSPRYKVAKRGQDVALRCDPISGHVSLFWYQQALGQGPEFLTYFQNEAQLDKSGLPSDRFFAERPEGSVSTLKIQRTQQEDSAVYLCASSFKREQYFGPGTRLTVT.

The CDR3 region is CASSFSGGHQPQHF. The DNA for the CDR3 is TGTGCCAGCAGTTTCTCAGGGGGTCATCAGCCCCAGCATTTT. This chain joins TRBV27 and TRBJ1-5; 7 positions match TRBD1. The V segment lost 3 bases and the J segment 5 bases; nucleotides outside the gene matches: 4. Per germline, CDR1 MNHEY and CDR2 SMNVEV (reference sequence). CDR3 size: 14 residues.

This clone has at least ten counts. The genes are TRBV2 and TRBJ2-1; 7 bases align to TRBD2. The CDR3 covers 15 residues. V shed 8 bases, J shed 13 bases, and the junction held 20 bases outside the gene matches. CDR1 is SNHLY, CDR2 FYNNEI, per germline. The CDR3 region is CASLPWEGRTSRQFF. The CDR3 bases are TGTGCCAGCCTTCCATGGGAAGGGCGGACTAGTCGTCAGTTCTTC.

The V call is TRBV25-1, the J call TRBJ1-2, with TRBD1 matching over 7 bases. Germline V lookup: CDR1 MGHDK, CDR2 SYGVNS. With V trimmed by 0 bases and J by 7 bases, 5 bases remained unmatched. This CDR3 is 14 amino acids long. The CDR3 nucleotides are TGTGCCAGCAGTGAATATAGGACAGGCGGTGGCTACACCTTC. Protein product: CASSEYRTGGGYTF.